This T cell receptor beta chain is drawn from a study of cytomegalovirus exposure and HLA in healthy donors (dated by TCRdb to between 2016 and 2019). Looking at the study overall: According to an earlier analysis of 587 of the donors, some 170 million T cells yielded roughly 110 million unique TCR beta sequences and 276 Gb of sequence data. A later genetic analysis used genome-wide SNP genotypes for about 65% of the 666 donors, treating that subset as a discovery cohort. Every discovery cohort repertoire had been produced on one sequencing platform. The genetic ancestry cluster associated with self-reported Caucasian donors included around four fifths of the roughly 400 genotyped donors. In a later analysis, previously published TCR beta repertoires from 550 to 750 donors were re-analyzed and high-resolution HLA genotyping was added so that TCR occurrence patterns could be studied. To decide whether each TCR beta V gene segment behaved as functional or pseudogenic, an earlier analysis of some 580 of the donors relied on high-throughput TCR beta sequencing. The study was designed to test whether signatures of past pathogen exposure could be identified by cataloging public T cell receptors. About 300 gigabases of sequencing data and roughly 90 million unique TCR sequences were included in an early release covering over 600 HLA-typed donors. The study profiled the T cell repertoires of 500 to 800 subjects by immunosequencing and related them to cytomegalovirus serostatus. Among some 410 genotyped donors of the cohort, an average of roughly 230,000 unique TCR beta nucleotide sequences was sequenced per donor, of which about 19% were non-productive. A few DR-DQ haplotypes were handled as single units for association and clustering because linkage in the cohort was strong. Donor age, sex, ethnicity and CMV serostatus were collected together with the repertoire data. High-throughput TCR immunosequencing, statistical association of individual TCRs with disease status, and machine learning were combined to predict cytomegalovirus infection status. The number of donors typed differed by locus, with roughly 620-640 for A, B, C, DRB1 and DQB1, roughly 550 for DQA1, 600 to 610 for DPA1, and around 460 for DPB1. Class I and class II HLA loci were covered by the typing at four-digit resolution. In addition to the first cohort of hundreds of subjects, a separate validation cohort of 130 or so different subjects was used. Rather than drawing on any new phenotypic data, the later analysis identified candidate immune exposures from TCR beta sequences and the way those sequences occurred across donors. Study-level results and caveats: The study gave a list of 150 to 200 TCR beta chains associated with cytomegalovirus. While some public TCRs were present in many individuals, most TCR sequences turned up only very rarely across donors. A further reported finding was that TCR beta sequences accurately predicted the HLA-A and HLA-B alleles for most subjects in the first cohort. The sequencing pipeline was judged likely to have produced a cluster of highly shared sequence variants as a technical artifact. In vitro tests confirmed that a few of the cytomegalovirus-associated TCR beta chains recognize cytomegalovirus antigens. Cytomegalovirus status was reported to be diagnosed by the classifier with high specificity and sensitivity in both the original and validation cohorts. In a later analysis, most CMV-associated TCR beta chains were found to appear HLA-restricted, with HLA associations seemingly driven largely by CMV exposure. CMV serostatus was the only immune exposure information available for the cohort. A later analysis found that TCR association rates varied across HLA loci, with DRB1 alleles showing the most associated TCRs and HLA-C alleles the fewest. Because HLA typing was missing for some donors at each locus, association tests included only the typed subset. V-gene and J-gene trimming of TCR beta chains was associated with a missense DCLRE1C variant in a later genetic analysis, and the association was replicated in an independent cohort. In an earlier analysis of about 550 of the donors, most TCR beta V segments were observed in productive rearrangements about 87% or about 30% of the time, broadly matching IMGT annotations. According to the authors, the approach could potentially be generalized to other disease states and immunological phenotypes. Sequencing depth was assumed to be roughly uniform across donors in the presence/absence analyses, though that assumption may not hold. Assigning TCR associations to individual alleles was difficult when HLA alleles, especially DR and DQ, strongly co-occurred. Only TCR beta chains were sequenced in this cohort, and the absence of alpha or paired-chain data limited detectable features. In a later genetic analysis, fewer N-insertions in productive TCRs were reported among donors in an Asian-associated ancestry cluster than the approximately 670-donor mean. Linkage disequilibrium might explain the correlated functional status among segregating V segments, but an unknown experimental factor could not be ruled out. In a later analysis, around 15,000 TCR beta sequences were associated with specific HLA alleles at a false discovery rate of 0.05. A later analysis found that HLA-associated TCR beta chains were more clonally expanded and had lower generation probabilities than equally common non-associated chains. A later analysis reported that several top co-occurrence clusters appeared linked to parvovirus B19, influenza, CMV and Epstein-Barr virus. Because counts were too low, seventeen rarely observed V segments, including chromosome 9 orphons, were excluded from the earlier analysis of about 500 of the donors. The 87-base-pair reads could not distinguish some IMGT-functional V segments, including TRBV6-2 and TRBV6-3, so those segments were excluded.

The cohort comprised 670 or so healthy bone marrow donors. At the time of sampling, every cohort member was nominally healthy, though immune exposures that went unrecorded were likely present. The donor tested CMV seronegative, placing the donor among the 300 to 450 seronegative members of the cohort. Each donor provided a peripheral blood sample, and peripheral blood mononuclear cells were used for TCR beta sequencing. Genomic DNA extraction from the blood cell samples was performed with the Qiagen DNeasy Blood Extraction Kit. Library preparation employed the immunoSEQ multiplex PCR assay. For the multiplex PCR, a mixture combining 60 forward primers for TCR Vbeta segments and 13 reverse primers for TCR Jbeta segments was used. The CDR3 region of rearranged TCR beta genes was amplified from genomic DNA by a multiplex PCR assay. Amplified TCR beta libraries were sequenced as 87-base-pair reads on the Illumina HiSeq System. The study's processing was this. In a later analysis, about 80 million unique TCR beta chains were counted across the 666 repertoires, and roughly 10 million of these chains were shared by at least two donors. Raw reads were error-corrected and collapsed into unique sequences with a nearest-neighbor algorithm that merged closely related sequences to remove PCR and sequencing errors. Alignment of CDR3 sequences to IMGT reference sequences was used to assign V, D and J gene segments. For a sequence to be retained, a match of at least six nucleotides was required to both a V gene segment and a J gene segment. A rearrangement counted as productive if the CDR3 had no stop codons and remained in frame with V and J, and every other rearrangement counted as non-productive. CDR3 was defined by IMGT convention, running from the second conserved V-encoded cysteine to the conserved J-encoded phenylalanine. Sequences without an unambiguous match to a single V gene segment were excluded from the earlier analysis of about 600 of the donors. An earlier analysis of approximately 590 of the donors classified V segments as functional when productive rearrangements were above 56.7% and as segregating when the standard deviation between donors was above 5%. To diagnose cytomegalovirus status from the catalog of TCR beta chain sequences, a statistical classification framework was built. In a later analysis, V and J genes were assigned by comparing TCR nucleotide sequences against IMGT/GENE-DB human TR gene sequences. Using the TCRdist pipeline, a later analysis assigned CDR3 sequences along with most-parsimonious VDJ recombination scenarios. In a later analysis, every TCR beta chain was defined by the combination of its CDR3 amino acid sequence and its V-gene family, and reads without a unique V-gene family were dropped. To address suspected cross-contamination and a sequencing artifact, a later analysis removed 450 to 700 highly shared, low-generation-probability nucleotide sequences. A later analysis calculated a clonal expansion index for each public chain from normalized within-repertoire ranks of inferred template counts. Generation probabilities in a later analysis came from a VDJ recombination model fitted to out-of-frame rearrangements, and those results were checked against IGoR. In a later analysis, TCR-TCR, TCR-HLA and TCR-CMV co-occurrence was scored with hypergeometric tests, and a repertoire-size bias correction was applied to TCR pairs. A later analysis estimated false discovery rates by permuting HLA or CMV assignments 20 times. In a later analysis, co-occurring TCRs were grouped using DBSCAN, and TCRdist sequence similarity was added for clustering within HLA-allele-positive subsets. Co-occurrence clustering excluded repertoires with fewer than 30,000 or more than 120,000 public chains, plus five with anomalous nucleotide sharing. The immuneACCESS repertoire file appears here via TCRdb, limited to in-frame rearrangements. These files lack a portion of the clones; in checked studies, under half of the deficit traces to unresolved V genes, and the cause of the others is not known. V and J calls and clone size are as listed in that table; D and trimming were resolved from the DNA. This sample holds 95,000 to 110,000 clones; around 77% were observed only once. Clones ranked in the top ten supply 3.5% to 5% of the sample.

The germline V gene (reference sequence) supplies CDR1 GTSNPN and CDR2 SVGIG. The junction shows trimming of 0 bases on V and 6 bases on J, plus 6 bases between the germline ends. From cysteine to phenylalanine, the CDR3 is 12 amino acids long. Only the CDR3 part of the read is kept: 36 bases, read in frame from the first base. Worth noting for this clone: The specificity of this receptor is unknown. It has no much larger one-base neighbor in the sample; base qualities were not kept.

The sequence came from a male donor in good health and CMV-seronegative. The V gene is TRBV30 and the J gene is TRBJ2-4; no D gene can be assigned with confidence. The source material was PBMCs. The encoded CDR3 is CAWSVLSNIQYF. The nucleotide sequence reads TGTGCCTGGAGTGTACTGTCAAACATTCAGTACTTC.